A selection of T cell receptor beta chains follows, all from one sample in a study of T cell responses to AZD1222 COVID-19 vaccine. Sequencing was performed with immunoSEQ multiplex PCR; in TCRdb, only in-frame clones are kept and a portion is missing. The profile covers 130,000 or so clones, with 93% appearing a single time and around 3.1% taken by the ten largest. The material sequenced was peripheral blood, taken on day 0 of AZD1222 vaccination. These receptors all come from an adult in good health. CDR3s include the opening cysteine and the closing phenylalanine or tryptophan. Fields, in order: J gene, clone size, D gene, V gene, CDR3 protein, CDR3 DNA. The D gene is left open where the match is weak. Expanded clones get a size class; other rows say once, few or many, or leave the size out.

j_call: TRBJ2-5; clone_size: once; d_call: TRBD1; v_call: TRBV28; cdr3_aa: CASSLIPGQSQETQYF; cdr3_nt: TGTGCCAGCAGTTTGATCCCGGGACAGAGCCAAGAGACCCAGTACTTC
j_call: TRBJ1-2; clone_size: NA; d_call: TRBD1; v_call: TRBV7-9; cdr3_aa: CASSQTDRESYGYTF; cdr3_nt: TGTGCCAGCAGCCAGACCGACAGGGAATCCTATGGCTACACCTTC
j_call: TRBJ1-4; clone_size: NA; d_call: NA; v_call: TRBV15; cdr3_aa: CATSRDLGGGDEKLFF; cdr3_nt: TGTGCCACCAGCAGAGATCTCGGGGGAGGTGATGAAAAACTGTTTTTT
j_call: TRBJ1-6; clone_size: NA; d_call: TRBD1; v_call: TRBV28; cdr3_aa: CASSSGDRENSPLHF; cdr3_nt: TGTGCCAGCAGTTCGGGGGACAGGGAGAATTCACCCCTCCACTTT
j_call: TRBJ2-3; clone_size: NA; d_call: NA; v_call: TRBV5-1; cdr3_aa: CASSLGGSTDTQYF; cdr3_nt: TGCGCCAGCAGCTTAGGCGGTAGCACAGATACGCAGTATTTT
j_call: TRBJ2-3; clone_size: NA; d_call: TRBD2; v_call: TRBV4-1; cdr3_aa: CASSQDISGRISDTQYF; cdr3_nt: TGCGCCAGCAGCCAAGATATCAGCGGGAGGATCTCAGATACGCAGTATTTT
j_call: TRBJ2-2; clone_size: NA; d_call: TRBD2; v_call: TRBV12-5; cdr3_aa: CASGRLAGANTGELFF; cdr3_nt: TGTGCTAGTGGTCGACTAGCGGGAGCGAACACCGGGGAGCTGTTTTTT
j_call: TRBJ2-1; clone_size: NA; d_call: NA; v_call: TRBV7-2; cdr3_aa: CASSLGGSGNEQFF; cdr3_nt: TGTGCCAGCAGCTTAGGGGGCTCAGGCAATGAGCAGTTCTTC
j_call: TRBJ1-5; clone_size: NA; d_call: NA; v_call: TRBV24-1; cdr3_aa: CATSGGSYSNQPQHF; cdr3_nt: TGTGCCACCAGTGGAGGATCGTATAGCAATCAGCCCCAGCATTTT
j_call: TRBJ1-5; clone_size: NA; d_call: NA; v_call: TRBV28; cdr3_aa: CASSSDRGNQPQHF; cdr3_nt: TGTGCCAGCAGTTCGGACAGAGGCAATCAGCCCCAGCATTTT
j_call: TRBJ2-2; clone_size: NA; d_call: TRBD1; v_call: TRBV7-2; cdr3_aa: CASSPDRVGGELFF; cdr3_nt: TGTGCCAGCAGCCCGGACAGGGTTGGGGGGGAGCTGTTTTTT